The text below deals with one T cell receptor (beta chain). The germline CDR1 and CDR2 sequences are SGHRS and YFSETQ. Trimming removed 5 bases at V and 5 bases at J, with 16 bases between. This CDR3 region has 14 residues. The data stem from a study of blood T cell repertoires in COVID-19. About the study: Both acute and convalescent COVID-19 samples were obtained from the United States, Italy and Spain. In each case, the material was cDNA or gDNA derived from T cells, B-cell-depleted T cells, or PBMCs.

Only in-frame clones appear in the TCRdb table, and some are missing; sequencing was by immunoSEQ multiplex PCR. The sample has fewer than 300,000 clones; approximately 90% are singletons. The TCR comes from a woman aged 25 to 39 with COVID-19, enrolled during active disease. The specimen was peripheral blood. The genes are TRBV5-1 and TRBJ1-2; no definite D call. The CDR3 sequence is CASRGSSGTYGYTF. CDR3 coding DNA: TGCGCCAGCAGGGGCTCGTCAGGCACTTATGGCTACACCTTC.